This TCR beta chain was profiled in a study of T-cell memory formation after mild COVID-19. TCRdb reprocessed the 5' RACE reads via MiXCR and lists one record per CDR3 protein. The sample lists about 620,000 distinct CDR3 sequences, about a sixth seen once, with 12% in the top ten. V was shortened by 7 bases and J by 0 bases, with 8 bases between the two germline ends. The CDR3 is made up of 13 amino acids. Germline V gene sequence: CDR1 SGHRS, CDR2 YFSETQ. Notes on this clonotype: Its specificity is not known.

General study findings and limits: CD4+ contracting clones were mainly CM and EM; CD8+ ones, EMRA. Pre-infection memory carried some responding clones, suggesting that cross-reactive memory joined.

The sequence derives from an adult woman who had mild COVID-19 (a few samples of this study predate the infection). Cell type and time point are not known. Material for sequencing was PBMCs or a T cell subset sorted from them (not recorded which). The gene calls are TRBV5-1 and TRBJ2-1; tentative D call: TRBD1 (5 bases). The CDR3 region has the DNA TGCGCCAGCGGGGCGGTCTCCTACAATGAGCAGTTCTTC. It yields the protein CASGAVSYNEQFF.